This T cell receptor beta chain was profiled in a study of blood T cell repertoires in COVID-19. Per the original data handling: Amplification with reference gene primers provided the estimates of nucleated cell counts. Assay: immunoSEQ multiplex PCR; the TCRdb copy retains only in-frame clones and omits some. Clone size and V and J calls were adopted from that table, with D and trimming inferred from the DNA. The data contain 250,000 to 300,000 clones, 80% to 90% of them singletons. This CDR3 contains 15 residues. V was trimmed by 0 bases and J by 4 bases, leaving 11 bases between them. Germline CDR1 is SGHRS and CDR2 is YFSETQ.

The gene calls are TRBV5-1 and TRBJ1-3, with D perhaps matching TRBD1 (5 bases). The origin of this receptor is a woman in her 70s with acute or convalescent COVID-19. The sample was peripheral blood. Written as DNA, the CDR3 is TGCGCCAGCAGCTTGGTCGTGGGGCCAGGAAACACCATATATTTT. It is translated as CASSLVVGPGNTIYF.